This TCR beta chain was sequenced during a study of T cell repertoires in cytomegalovirus infection. A single record per CDR3 protein comes from TCRdb applying MiXCR to the reads. The sample lists more than 400,000 distinct CDR3 sequences, 26% seen once, with over 10% in the top ten. The CDR3 extends over 14 amino acids. The germline gives CDR1 MNHEY, CDR2 SVGEGT. V trimming: 5 bases; J trimming: 4 bases; junction bases outside the gene matches: 5. This rearrangement joins TRBV6-2 or TRBV6-3 to TRBJ1-2, with 9 bases lining up with TRBD1. The TCR comes from a human donor in good health (CMV status not recorded). Some clones in this sample may be carry-over from other donors' samples. Sample: PBMCs. CDR3 residues: CASSRSGQGYGYTF. For the CDR3, the DNA is TGTGCCAGCAGTCGCTCGGGACAGGGCTATGGCTACACCTTC.